The rows below give T cell receptor beta chains drawn from one sample of a study of OX40 agonist ivuxolimab in advanced cancers. Method: immunoSEQ multiplex PCR; TCRdb's copy keeps in-frame clones and lacks some. This sample has about 59,000 clones, with about 91% found just once. Source: CD4+ or CD8+ T cells sorted from blood, taken in a trial of the OX40 agonist ivuxolimab. The receptors stem from an adult with an advanced solid tumor such as melanoma, head and neck, liver or kidney cancer. Each CDR3 is given with its conserved first and last residue. A D gene is named only where the DNA matches it firmly. Some rows have no size entry. The others give once, few or many, or a class for an expanded clone.

clone size | J gene | D gene | V gene | CDR3 protein | CDR3 DNA
. | TRBJ1-1 | . | TRBV27 | CASSLIRNTEAFF | TGTGCCAGCAGTTTAATCAGGAACACTGAAGCTTTCTTT
. | TRBJ2-1 | TRBD2 | TRBV9 | CASSVRSSGEFEQFF | TGTGCCAGCAGCGTACGGTCTAGCGGAGAATTTGAGCAGTTCTTC
. | TRBJ2-7 | . | TRBV9 | CASSVQGTSGEQYF | TGTGCCAGCAGCGTTCAAGGGACCTCGGGCGAGCAGTACTTC
. | TRBJ2-1 | TRBD2 | TRBV28 | CAISGSSYNEQFF | TGTGCCATTAGCGGGAGTTCCTACAATGAGCAGTTCTTC
. | TRBJ2-2 | . | TRBV11-3 | CASSYRQGSGELFF | TGTGCCAGCAGCTATCGCCAGGGTTCCGGGGAGCTGTTTTTT
. | TRBJ2-1 | TRBD2 | TRBV9 | CASSGSGTTRNEQFF | TGTGCCAGCAGCGGTTCCGGGACTACCCGCAATGAGCAGTTCTTC
once | TRBJ2-1 | TRBD2 | TRBV9 | CASSGLAGTYNEQFF | TGTGCCAGCAGCGGACTAGCGGGGACCTACAATGAGCAGTTCTTC
few | TRBJ2-7 | . | TRBV4-1 | CASSQADTSIYEQYF | TGCGCCAGCAGCCAGGCGGACACCAGTATCTACGAGCAGTACTTC
. | TRBJ2-1 | . | TRBV4-1 | CASSQESRYEQFF | TGCGCCAGCAGCCAAGAATCTAGATATGAGCAGTTCTTC
. | TRBJ2-1 | TRBD2 | TRBV7-9 | CASSLSAGGPHNEQFF | TGTGCCAGCAGCTTATCTGCGGGAGGGCCGCACAATGAGCAGTTCTTC
. | TRBJ2-7 | TRBD2 | TRBV27 | CASMVAGDAYEQYF | TGTGCCAGCATGGTAGCGGGAGATGCGTACGAGCAGTACTTC
. | TRBJ2-7 | TRBD2 | TRBV6-1 | CASSGGTPGLADTYEQYF | TGTGCCAGCAGTGGGGGGACCCCGGGACTAGCGGACACCTACGAGCAGTACTTC
. | TRBJ2-3 | . | TRBV12-5 | CASGRTDTQYF | TGTGCTAGTGGTAGGACAGATACGCAGTATTTT
. | TRBJ2-1 | . | TRBV6-5 | CASSAYNEQFF | TGTGCCAGCAGTGCCTACAATGAGCAGTTCTTC
. | TRBJ2-7 | . | TRBV27 | CASGTGEDSYEQYF | TGTGCCAGCGGAACCGGGGAGGACTCCTACGAGCAGTACTTC
. | TRBJ2-1 | TRBD2 | TRBV7-6 | CASSLKSGGLAFWVF | TGTGCCAGCAGCTTAAAGTCGGGCGGACTAGCATTTTGGGTCTTC
. | TRBJ2-1 | TRBD2 | TRBV7-8 | CASSLGLAGVSYNEQFF | TGTGCCAGCAGCTTGGGACTAGCGGGAGTATCCTACAATGAGCAGTTCTTC
. | TRBJ2-7 | . | TRBV27 | CASSYGPSYEQYF | TGTGCCAGCAGTTACGGGCCCTCCTACGAGCAGTACTTC
. | TRBJ1-1 | . | TRBV6-1 | CASSEVYGEAFF | TGTGCCAGCAGTGAAGTTTATGGTGAAGCTTTCTTT
. | TRBJ2-1 | TRBD2 | TRBV27 | CASSLVAGGPRDEQFF | TGTGCCAGCAGTTTGGTAGCGGGAGGGCCCAGGGATGAGCAGTTCTTC
. | TRBJ1-1 | . | TRBV28 | CASSLGGNTEAFF | TGTGCCAGCAGTTTGGGGGGGAACACTGAAGCTTTCTTT
. | TRBJ2-3 | TRBD1 | TRBV27 | CASSPETGWSTDTQYF | TGTGCCAGCAGTCCGGAGACAGGGTGGAGCACAGATACGCAGTATTTT
. | TRBJ2-1 | . | TRBV7-3 | CASSQGTTGYNEQFF | TGTGCCAGCAGCCAAGGGACGACTGGCTACAATGAGCAGTTCTTC
once | TRBJ2-3 | TRBD2 | TRBV29-1 | CSVVTSGGDTQYF | TGCAGCGTTGTTACTAGCGGGGGGGATACGCAGTATTTT
. | TRBJ2-5 | . | TRBV7-2 | CASSSPSPAVETQYF | TGTGCCAGCAGCTCCCCTAGCCCTGCCGTTGAGACCCAGTACTTC
few | TRBJ1-5 | . | TRBV6-6 | CASSYSSTTDSQHF | TGTGCCAGCAGTTACTCGAGCACCACAGATTCCCAGCATTTT
few | TRBJ2-3 | . | TRBV6-4 | CASSDSGDTDTQYF | TGTGCCAGCAGTGACTCAGGGGACACAGATACGCAGTATTTT
. | TRBJ1-1 | . | TRBV6-6 | CASSPFLNTEAFF | TGTGCCAGCAGTCCTTTCTTGAACACTGAAGCTTTCTTT
. | TRBJ2-1 | TRBD2 | TRBV28 | CASSLSAGASYNEQFF | TGTGCCAGCAGTTTGTCAGCGGGAGCCTCCTACAATGAGCAGTTCTTC
. | TRBJ2-2 | . | TRBV4-1 | CASSQGINTGELFF | TGCGCCAGCAGCCAGGGGATAAACACCGGGGAGCTGTTTTTT
. | TRBJ2-7 | . | TRBV7-9 | CASSLEGVEQYF | TGTGCCAGCAGCTTAGAGGGGGTTGAGCAGTACTTC
. | TRBJ2-5 | . | TRBV9 | CASSVNPGSKETQYF | TGTGCCAGCAGCGTAAATCCGGGGTCGAAAGAGACCCAGTACTTC
. | TRBJ2-7 | TRBD1 | TRBV6-1 | CASSEGGTGSGEQYF | TGTGCCAGCAGTGAGGGTGGGACAGGGTCCGGCGAGCAGTACTTC
. | TRBJ1-1 | . | TRBV29-1 | CSVTVPNTEAFF | TGCAGCGTGACCGTACCGAACACTGAAGCTTTCTTT
. | TRBJ2-2 | TRBD2 | TRBV28 | CASSSSGRNTGELFF | TGTGCCAGCAGTTCTAGCGGGAGAAACACCGGGGAGCTGTTTTTT
. | TRBJ2-1 | . | TRBV25-1 | CASSNRAPTYNEQFF | TGTGCCAGCAGTAACCGGGCCCCGACCTACAATGAGCAGTTCTTC
. | TRBJ2-7 | TRBD1 | TRBV19 | CASSLTGSSYEQYF | TGTGCCAGTAGCCTGACAGGGAGCTCCTACGAGCAGTACTTC
. | TRBJ2-5 | . | TRBV28 | CASSFRDSGETQYF | TGTGCCAGCAGTTTCCGAGACAGTGGGGAGACCCAGTACTTC
once | TRBJ2-3 | TRBD2 | TRBV11-3 | CASSLAGGPDTQYF | TGTGCCAGCAGCTTAGCGGGAGGGCCAGATACGCAGTATTTT
. | TRBJ2-4 | TRBD1 | TRBV9 | CASSVMGTERNIQYF | TGTGCCAGCAGCGTGATGGGGACAGAGAGAAACATTCAGTACTTC
. | TRBJ2-7 | . | TRBV7-9 | CASSSAITGLSYEQYF | TGTGCCAGCAGTTCAGCTATAACAGGGCTCTCCTACGAGCAGTACTTC
. | TRBJ2-1 | . | TRBV7-7 | CASSLGPSSYNEQFF | TGTGCCAGCAGCTTAGGTCCGAGCTCCTACAATGAGCAGTTCTTC
few | TRBJ2-1 | . | TRBV6-4 | CASSRTSSNEQFF | TGTGCCAGCAGCCGAACTAGCAGCAATGAGCAGTTCTTC
. | TRBJ2-1 | TRBD2 | TRBV6-1 | CASSDGKQREGSYNEQFF | TGTGCCAGCAGTGATGGGAAGCAGCGGGAGGGCTCTTACAATGAGCAGTTCTTC
. | TRBJ1-5 | . | TRBV4-1 | CASSQEGGMGNQPQHF | TGCGCCAGCAGCCAAGAAGGAGGGATGGGGAATCAGCCCCAGCATTTT
. | TRBJ2-2 | TRBD2 | TRBV11-2 | CASSLDLQGAGVSTGELFF | TGTGCCAGCAGCTTAGATCTCCAGGGAGCGGGAGTTTCTACCGGGGAGCTGTTTTTT
. | TRBJ2-7 | . | TRBV5-6 | CASSWFEITYEQYF | TGTGCCAGCAGCTGGTTTGAGATCACCTACGAGCAGTACTTC
. | TRBJ1-2 | . | TRBV5-5 | CASSLERVGSYYYGYTF | TGTGCCAGCAGCTTGGAAAGGGTCGGCAGTTACTACTATGGCTACACCTTC
. | TRBJ2-7 | TRBD2 | TRBV7-8 | CASSPGRVGLAESSYEQYF | TGTGCCAGCAGCCCAGGGCGGGTGGGCCTAGCGGAGAGCTCCTACGAGCAGTACTTC